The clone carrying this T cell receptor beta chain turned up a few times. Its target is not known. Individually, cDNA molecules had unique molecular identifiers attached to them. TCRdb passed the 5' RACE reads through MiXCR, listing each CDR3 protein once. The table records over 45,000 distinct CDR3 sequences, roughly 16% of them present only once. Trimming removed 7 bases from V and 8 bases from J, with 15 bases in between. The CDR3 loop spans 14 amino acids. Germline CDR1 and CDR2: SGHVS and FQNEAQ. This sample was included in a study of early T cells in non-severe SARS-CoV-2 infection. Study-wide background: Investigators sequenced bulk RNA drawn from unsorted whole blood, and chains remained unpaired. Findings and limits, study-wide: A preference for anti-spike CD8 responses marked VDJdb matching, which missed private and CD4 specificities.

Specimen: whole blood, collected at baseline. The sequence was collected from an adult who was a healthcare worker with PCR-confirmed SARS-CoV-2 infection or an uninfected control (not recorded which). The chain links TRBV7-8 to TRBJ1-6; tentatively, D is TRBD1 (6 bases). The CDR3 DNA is TGTGCCAGCAACCTACAGGGTGCGGATTCACCCCTCCACTTT. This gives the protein CASNLQGADSPLHF.